A single sample gave rise to the 27 T cell receptor beta chains below, sequenced in a study of shared clonotypes between healthy human individuals. Measured with immunoSEQ multiplex PCR; TCRdb has only the in-frame clones, and not every one. The sample consists of 2 million or so clones, approximately 95% of them appearing once. The sample taken for sequencing was naive CD4+ T cells sorted from blood. The subset was: CD45RA+ positively selected. The receptors were sampled from a man between 18 and 35 years old in good health.

V is TRBV6-1 and J is TRBJ2-5; D perhaps matches TRBD2 (5 bases). The DNA end lines up better with TRBJ2-7; the J call may be wrong. Germline V lookup: CDR1 MNHNS, CDR2 SASEGT. The CDR3 totals 13 residues. CDR3 DNA sequence: TGTGCCAGCACTCGCGGGCCTTCCTACGAGCAGTACTTC. Protein sequence: CASTRGPSYEQYF.

The rearrangement joins TRBV5-1 to TRBJ2-2, with TRBD1 identical over 9 bases. CDR1 and CDR2 (germline): SGHRS, YFSETQ. J lost 7 bases, V lost 2 bases, and 9 bases had no gene match. The CDR3 totals 16 residues. Here the CDR3 DNA reads TGCGCCAGCAGCTTAGTTAACAGGGGGCCGAACGGGGAGCTGTTTTTT. It yields the protein CASSLVNRGPNGELFF.

The chain recombines TRBV27 with TRBJ2-5; no reliable D call. Germline CDR1 MNHEY, CDR2 SMNVEV (reference sequence). This CDR3 comprises 14 residues. V was shortened by 5 bases and J by 3 bases, with 13 bases between the two germline ends. CDR3 bases: TGTGCCAGCAGTCCAGCTGGGTTTAAAGAGACCCAGTACTTC. Amino acids: CASSPAGFKETQYF.

Written as DNA, the CDR3 is TGTGCCTGGAGAGCGCTCGGGGTTACCAAAAACATTCAGTACTTC. This codes for CAWRALGVTKNIQYF. The chain carries TRBV30 and TRBJ2-4; weak D call: TRBD2 (5 bases). Germline CDR1 is GTSNPN and CDR2 is SVGIG (reference sequence). This CDR3 is built from 15 residues. V was cut by 3 bases and J by 2 bases, with 14 bases left in between.

CDR3 nucleotide sequence: TGTGCCAGCAGCCTCGGTGCAGGGGGCATTTATTCACCCCTCCACTTT. This codes for CASSLGAGGIYSPLHF. This rearrangement joins TRBV5-4 to TRBJ1-6; 8 bases match TRBD1. Losses at the gene ends were 4 bases for V and 8 bases for J; bases not matched to a gene: 11. The V gene's germline CDR1 is SGHNT and CDR2 YYREEE (reference sequence). This CDR3 spans 16 amino acids.

The genes are TRBV6-1 and TRBJ2-4; 7 bases line up with TRBD1. The CDR3 covers 16 residues. Trimming removed 1 base from V and 4 bases from J; junction bases left unmatched: 7. CDR1 and CDR2 (germline): MNHNS, SASEGT. CDR3 bases: TGTGCCAGCAGTGAAGTTCCCACAGGGGTAAAAAACATTCAGTACTTC. Translating gives CASSEVPTGVKNIQYF.

This chain connects TRBV30 to TRBJ2-7; D perhaps matches TRBD1 (6 bases). The CDR3 consists of 14 residues. V gave up 4 bases and J gave up 4 bases, with 17 bases separating them. Looked up from germline, CDR1 is GTSNPN and CDR2 is SVGIG (reference sequence). CDR3 DNA sequence: TGTGCCTGGAACATGGGACAATCCCCTTACGAGCAGTACTTC. This gives the protein CAWNMGQSPYEQYF.

The chain carries TRBV25-1 and TRBJ2-1, with TRBD1 as a possible D gene (6 bases). This CDR3 spans 16 amino acids. V was cut by 3 bases and J by 5 bases, with 17 bases left in between. Germline V CDR1 and CDR2: MGHDK, SYGVNS. CDR3 sequence reads: CASSDNRDSYHNEQFF. CDR3 nucleotide sequence: TGTGCCAGCAGTGATAACAGGGATTCCTACCACAATGAGCAGTTCTTC.

The chain recombines TRBV4-1 with TRBJ1-6; the D gene is possibly TRBD1 (6 bases). Trimming took off 0 bases at V and 1 base at J, with 22 bases between the two ends. Germline assignment: CDR1 MGHRA and CDR2 YSYEKL. The CDR3 is 21 residues long. The CDR3 DNA is TGCGCCAGCAGCCAAGATTCCCCACAGGGAATTCCGCTATCCTATAATTCACCCCTCCACTTT. Amino acid sequence: CASSQDSPQGIPLSYNSPLHF.

This clone was counted only a few times. The rearrangement uses TRBV19 and TRBJ1-1, with 10 bases lining up with TRBD1. The V and J ends lost 2 bases and 8 bases, in that order; junction bases with no gene match: 11. CDR3 length equals 16 residues. Germline CDR1 LNHDA, CDR2 SQIVND (reference sequence). CDR3 sequence (DNA): TGTGCCAGTAGTATAAGTAGGGCGGACAGGGGGAAGGAAGCTTTCTTT. Translated: CASSISRADRGKEAFF.

CDR3 loop: CASSPGVIDAGELFF. In DNA, the CDR3 is TGCGCCAGCAGCCCAGGGGTGATTGACGCCGGGGAGCTGTTTTTT. The chain uses TRBV5-1 and TRBJ2-2; D might be TRBD1 (6 bases). V was trimmed by 4 bases and J by 6 bases, leaving 16 bases between them. The germline V gene has CDR1 SGHRS and CDR2 YFSETQ. CDR3 length: 15 residues.

The genes are TRBV20-1 and TRBJ2-5; the D is unclear. Germline loops: CDR1 DFQATT, CDR2 SNEGSKA (reference sequence). V was pared by 3 bases and J by 6 bases, with 8 bases between. This CDR3 comprises 11 residues. CDR3 DNA sequence: TGCAGTGCTAGTATGGGAAAGACCCAGTACTTC. Translating gives CSASMGKTQYF.

The CDR3 sequence is CASSDFFNSPLHF. In DNA form, the CDR3 reads TGTGCCAGCAGTGACTTTTTCAATTCACCCCTCCACTTT. This chain connects TRBV6-1 to TRBJ1-6; D is undetermined. With 3 bases removed from V and 7 bases from J, the gap between germline ends came to 7 bases. The CDR3 consists of 13 residues. Germline CDR1 is MNHNS and CDR2 is SASEGT.

V is TRBV14 and J is TRBJ2-5; D call uncertain. V was clipped by 0 bases and J by 7 bases, with 15 bases between them. Germline lookup yields CDR1 SGHDN and CDR2 FVKESK. The CDR3 is made up of 15 amino acids. As DNA, the CDR3 is TGTGCCAGCAGCCAAGATTCGGCCGGATCTAGGACCCAGTACTTC. It codes for CASSQDSAGSRTQYF.

The chain combines TRBV4-3 with TRBJ2-2, with 12 nucleotides matching TRBD2. Germline trimming cut 5 bases from V and 1 base from J; bases unmatched to any gene: 5. There are 17 residues in the CDR3. Germline CDR1 LGHNA, CDR2 YSLEER. The CDR3 bases are TGCGCCAGCAGCTCGGAGACTAGCGGGAGGAACACCGGGGAGCTGTTTTTT. Translated: CASSSETSGRNTGELFF.

The chain combines TRBV11-2 with TRBJ2-6; 7 bases are a match to TRBD1. Germline V gives CDR1 SGHAT, CDR2 FQNNGV. V was clipped by 4 bases and J by 8 bases; unmatched bases: 5. CDR3 length: 14 residues. The CDR3 loop is CASSSGQVPNVLTF. CDR3 nucleotide sequence: TGTGCCAGCAGCTCCGGACAGGTCCCCAACGTCCTGACTTTC.

As concerns this clone: A much larger clone is a single base away; this may be a read error. Other DNA sequences in the same sample also yield this CDR3. The V call is TRBV6-6, the J call TRBJ1-1, with D uncertain. Germline V gives CDR1 MNHNY, CDR2 SVGAGI (reference sequence). The V end was cut by 2 bases, the J end by 1 base, with 5 bases between. The length of the CDR3 is 13 residues. CDR3: CASSYAGNTEAFF. CDR3 DNA sequence: TGTGCCAGCAGTTACGCGGGGAACACTGAAGCTTTCTTT.

The rearrangement uses TRBV7-8 and TRBJ1-5, with 7 bases matching TRBD1. The CDR3 runs 14 residues. CDR1 SGHVS and CDR2 FQNEAQ come from the germline V gene. The J segment lost 3 bases and the V segment lost 4 bases, leaving 3 bases of the junction unmatched. Here the CDR3 reads CASSSDRNNQPQHF. CDR3 nucleotide sequence: TGTGCCAGCAGCTCGGACAGGAACAATCAGCCCCAGCATTTT.

This clone came up once. The chain has TRBV5-1 and TRBJ2-1, with TRBD2 identical over 7 bases. CDR1 SGHRS and CDR2 YFSETQ come from the germline V gene. The CDR3 spans 14 residues. J was trimmed by 5 bases and V by 2 bases; bases with no gene match: 4. The chain's CDR3 is CASSFTSANNEQFF. The DNA for the CDR3 is TGCGCCAGCAGCTTCACTAGCGCCAACAATGAGCAGTTCTTC.

This chain links TRBV11-3 with TRBJ1-1, with D unresolved. Trimming left V 4 bases short and J 5 bases short, with 11 bases between. The CDR3 extends over 13 amino acids. CDR1 and CDR2 (germline): SGHNT, YENEEA. CDR3 nucleotide sequence: TGTGCCAGCAGCTACCGGACGGGGACTGAAGCTTTCTTT. This translates into CASSYRTGTEAFF.

V usage is TRBV7-9 and J usage is TRBJ1-1, with D tentatively TRBD1 (6 bases). CDR3 size: 14 residues. V was shortened by 8 bases and J by 4 bases, with 17 bases between the two germline ends. CDR1 is SEHNR and CDR2 is FQNEAQ in the germline V gene (reference sequence). The CDR3 bases are TGTGCCAGCGCGACGGGGGGCGCGGGCACTGAAGCTTTCTTT. Translated: CASATGGAGTEAFF.

This chain uses TRBV4-1 with TRBJ1-2; 10 bases agree with TRBD1. The CDR3 length is 16 residues. Germline loops: CDR1 MGHRA, CDR2 YSYEKL. Trimming removed 2 bases from V and 3 bases from J; junction bases left unmatched: 6. CDR3 coding DNA: TGCGCCAGCAGCCAACCGACAGGGGGCCTGGACTATGGCTACACCTTC. This sequence encodes CASSQPTGGLDYGYTF.

This chain connects TRBV7-2 to TRBJ2-2; tentative D call: TRBD2 (6 bases). V was clipped by 2 bases and J by 2 bases, with 9 bases between them. Germline CDR1 SGHTA, CDR2 FQGNSA. This CDR3 has 15 amino acids. CDR3 coding DNA: TGTGCCAGCAGCTTACACGGGGGAAACACCGGGGAGCTGTTTTTT. This encodes CASSLHGGNTGELFF.

This chain links TRBV5-8 with TRBJ2-5, with D possibly being TRBD2 (6 bases). The ends were cut back, 4 bases at V and 2 bases at J, with 15 bases in the middle. Germline CDR1 SGHTS, CDR2 YDEGEE. CDR3 size: 15 residues. CDR3 residues: CASSLAGLPQETQYF. In nucleotides, the CDR3 is TGTGCCAGCAGCCTGGCGGGGCTCCCACAAGAGACCCAGTACTTC.

The chain joins TRBV7-6 to TRBJ2-5, with 9 bases matching TRBD1. The CDR3 is 14 amino acids. V was pared by 5 bases and J by 3 bases, with 4 bases of the junction left unmatched. Germline V CDR1 and CDR2: SGHVS, FNYEAQ. The CDR3 DNA follows: TGTGCCAGCAGCGGCCGGGACAGGGAAGAGACCCAGTACTTC. Translated, it gives CASSGRDREETQYF.

This rearrangement joins TRBV7-2 to TRBJ2-1; D ambiguous. CDR1 is SGHTA and CDR2 is FQGNSA in the germline V gene. V shed 4 bases and J shed 7 bases, with 8 bases lying between them. The CDR3 is 12 residues long. CDR3 loop: CASSSGWNEQFF. The CDR3 DNA is TGTGCCAGCAGCTCTGGATGGAATGAGCAGTTCTTC.

The V gene is TRBV18, the J gene TRBJ1-5; 11 nucleotides line up with TRBD1. Looked up from germline, CDR1 is KGHSH and CDR2 is LQKENI. The CDR3 spans 16 residues. J was trimmed by 6 bases and V by 1 base; bases with no gene match: 5. The CDR3 coding sequence is TGTGCCAGCTCACCACAGGGGACAGGGGGTGTTCAGCCCCAGCATTTT. This sequence encodes CASSPQGTGGVQPQHF.